This T cell receptor (beta chain) was sequenced during a study of Graves' ophthalmopathy and Graves' hyperthyroidism. On the study more broadly: Sampling took place at initial diagnosis, with peripheral blood obtained before any treatment. Overall study results and limits: Ophthalmopathy and stable hyperthyroidism were discriminated by a 13-signature model, with about 90% sensitivity and about 84% specificity. The model forecast ophthalmopathy progression, reaching 70.59% sensitivity and about 72% specificity.

The CDR3 has 18 amino acids. The V gene end was trimmed by 0 bases and the J gene end by 3 bases; junction bases not matched to a gene: 14. Germline lookup yields CDR1 SGDLS and CDR2 YYNGEE. PBMCs originated in roughly 9.3 ml of fresh peripheral blood. Amplification targeted the TCR beta CDR3 regions, with RNA transcripts as the source material. First-round RT-PCR used HTBI primers; second-round multiplex PCR followed. TCRdb fed the multiplex PCR reads into MiXCR, producing one record per CDR3 protein. Of just over 600,000 distinct CDR3 sequences listed, over 20% are singletons. In its sample, this clonotype was seen many times. Antigen specificity is unknown.

The TCR comes from a woman in her late teens or twenties with stable Graves' hyperthyroidism. Some clones in this sample may be carry-over from other donors' samples. V is TRBV9 and J is TRBJ1-1, with 7 bases fitting TRBD1. The specimen sequenced was peripheral blood. The DNA for the CDR3 is TGTGCCAGCAGCGTAGAACCGGGAAAGACAGGGATCCACACTGAAGCTTTCTTT. This sequence encodes CASSVEPGKTGIHTEAFF.